This T cell receptor beta chain was documented in a study of spatial heterogeneity in lung cancer. General study results and limits: Expanded TCRs that were ubiquitous or regional had counts tracking ubiquitous and regional nonsynonymous mutations, respectively. Tumor mutation counts were tracked by expanded intratumoral alpha and beta TCR counts.

MiXCR, run by TCRdb on the 5' RACE reads, gives a single entry per CDR3 protein. The data contain approximately 5,000 distinct CDR3 sequences, roughly 8% of them singletons. The V gene's germline CDR1 is LNHNV and CDR2 YYDKDF (reference sequence). V lost 0 bases to trimming and J lost 3 bases; unmatched junction nucleotides: 9. This CDR3 contains 18 residues. The sample holds many counts of this clonotype. Its matching antigen is unknown. The time point denotes: sample taken at primary tumor resection. Patients with untreated early-stage non-small cell lung cancer, numbering 72, were the donors. The gene calls are TRBV15 and TRBJ1-5; the match to TRBD1 covers 9 bases. Specimen: lung tumor tissue, collected at surgery. This receptor was identified in a female donor with early-stage non-small cell lung cancer. CDR3 amino acids: CATSRDAAGTGINQPQHF. CDR3 coding DNA: TGTGCCACCAGCAGAGACGCTGCCGGGACAGGGATCAATCAGCCCCAGCATTTT.